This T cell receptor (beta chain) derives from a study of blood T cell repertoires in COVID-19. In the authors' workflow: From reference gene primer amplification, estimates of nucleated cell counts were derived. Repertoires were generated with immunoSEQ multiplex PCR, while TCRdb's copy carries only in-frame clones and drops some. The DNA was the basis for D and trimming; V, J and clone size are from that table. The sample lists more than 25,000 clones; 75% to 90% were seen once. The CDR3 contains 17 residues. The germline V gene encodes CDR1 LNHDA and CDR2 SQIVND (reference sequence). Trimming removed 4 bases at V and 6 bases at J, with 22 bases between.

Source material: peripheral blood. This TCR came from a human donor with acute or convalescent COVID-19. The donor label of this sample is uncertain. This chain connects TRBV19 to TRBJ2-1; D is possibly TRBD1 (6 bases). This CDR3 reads CASSSQQGRRAANEQFF. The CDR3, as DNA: TGTGCCAGTAGTAGTCAACAGGGAAGGCGCGCCGCCAATGAGCAGTTCTTC.